The clone carrying this T cell receptor (beta chain) occurred a few times. As yet, its antigen is unknown. The CDR3 is made up of 13 amino acids. The V end was cut by 7 bases, the J end by 1 base, with 8 bases between. This specimen belongs to a study of T cell repertoires in cytomegalovirus infection. Background on the study: Public TCR beta signatures provided an indication of both CMV infection and a matching HLA type.

Study-wide findings and caveats: Clonotypes of TCR beta that were HLA-C-restricted and CMV-specific dominated the ex vivo response. Identification of carriers of CMV plus the relevant HLA was achieved through cumulative public TCR beta family frequency.

A single record per CDR3 protein comes from TCRdb applying MiXCR to the reads. Altogether 350,000 to 450,000 distinct CDR3 sequences are present, 18% being singletons, with the ten largest covering roughly 9%. The receptor was derived from a human donor in good health (CMV status not recorded). Some clones in this sample may be carry-over from other donors' samples. Input material: PBMCs. The chain carries TRBV12-3 or TRBV12-4 and TRBJ1-3; D ambiguous. The CDR3 sequence is CASNGESGNTIYF. CDR3 DNA: TGTGCCAGCAACGGGGAATCTGGAAACACCATATATTTT.